The TCR beta chain described here comes from a study of shared clonotypes between healthy human individuals. For the study at large: Those who served as donors were a couple of women and three men between the ages of 18 and 49. Each donor's CD8 memory used one plate, CD8 naive two, each CD4 subset three.

General observations from the study: Sampling used blood alone; tissue repertoires probably differ.

Here immunoSEQ multiplex PCR was the method, and the copy in TCRdb shows in-frame clones only, minus some. This sample has 1.5 million to 2.5 million clones, with about 95% found just once. V was cut by 2 bases and J by 0 bases, with 16 bases left in between. CDR1 and CDR2 (germline): WNHNN, SYGVQD (reference sequence). This CDR3 spans 17 amino acids. This clone was seen once. Antigen unknown. In the naive CD8 group, cells lacked CD45RO and were positively selected for CCR7, so terminally differentiated effector memory CD45RA+ cells were left out. This TCR was sampled from a man between 18 and 35 years old in good health. The rearrangement uses TRBV10-1 and TRBJ1-1; a weak D match, TRBD1 (5 bases). The sample comprised naive CD8+ T cells sorted from blood. CDR3 in DNA: TGCGCCAGCAGTGAGACCCCCGTCGGGACGGTGAACACTGAAGCTTTCTTT. Translated, it gives CASSETPVGTVNTEAFF.